This T cell receptor (beta chain) was sequenced during a study of cytomegalovirus exposure and HLA in healthy donors. This clone has a handful of counts. PCR involved 60 Vbeta and 13 Jbeta primers. Libraries were prepared by immunoSEQ multiplex PCR; TCRdb keeps only in-frame clonotypes and omits some of them. This table holds over 65,000 clones, over 65% found once. The TCR was taken from a man aged 50-60 years in good health and CMV-seronegative. The sample consisted of PBMCs.

CDR3 sequence: CASSPRQPGNTIYF. DNA of the CDR3: TGTGCCAGCAGCCCGCGACAGCCTGGAAACACCATATATTTT. The V call is TRBV14, the J call TRBJ1-3, with D possibly matching TRBD1 (5 bases). Trimming shortened V by 4 bases and J by 2 bases, and 9 bases separated the two germline ends. This CDR3 contains 14 residues. Looked up from germline, CDR1 is SGHDN and CDR2 is FVKESK.